Each of the 16 T cell receptor beta chains below was sequenced from the same sample in a study of glioma-infiltrating T cells after dendritic cell vaccination. Only in-frame clones appear in the TCRdb table, and some are missing; sequencing was by immunoSEQ multiplex PCR. The profile covers approximately 50,000 clones, with over 75% appearing a single time and 5% to 6.5% taken by the ten largest. Stated time point: after dendritic cell vaccination, including at tumor progression/relapse. The sample here was blood, taken after dendritic cell vaccination. The receptors come from a human donor with glioblastoma.

V usage is TRBV18 and J usage is TRBJ2-2; TRBD2 aligns across 12 bases. Per the germline V gene, CDR1 is KGHSH and CDR2 is LQKENI. The CDR3 runs to 16 residues. V lost 2 bases and J lost 5; bases outside the gene matches: 3. The CDR3 spells CASSPSLAGGTGELFF. CDR3 DNA sequence: TGTGCCAGCTCACCATCTCTAGCGGGAGGGACCGGGGAGCTGTTTTTT.

This clone was seen just once. The CDR3 coding sequence is TGTGCCAGCAGCGCAACCGGCTCTAGCGGAACAGATACGCAGTATTTT. It translates to CASSATGSSGTDTQYF. This sequence joins TRBV9 and TRBJ2-3; 7 bases are a match to TRBD2. V lost 3 bases to trimming and J lost 3 bases; unmatched junction nucleotides: 10. Germline loops: CDR1 SGDLS, CDR2 YYNGEE. This CDR3 contains 16 residues.

The chain recombines TRBV19 with TRBJ1-1; D gene unclear. CDR3 length equals 17 residues. Germline-derived CDR1 and CDR2 are LNHDA and SQIVND (reference sequence). The V end lost 7 bases, the J end lost 1 base, and 22 bases lay between the germline ends. CDR3 amino acids: CASTINSGLSKNTEAFF. CDR3 coding DNA: TGTGCCAGTACCATCAATAGTGGACTCTCGAAGAACACTGAAGCTTTCTTT. The full variable domain, with the rest looked up from reference TRBV19 and TRBJ1-1, is DGGITQSPKYLFRKEGQNVTLSCEQNLNHDAMYWYRQDPGQGLRLIYYSQIVNDFQKGDIAEGYSVSREKKESFPLTVTSAQKNPTAFYLCASTINSGLSKNTEAFFGQGTRLTVV.

The chain links TRBV29-1 to TRBJ1-2; possible D gene TRBD1, 6 bases. Germline CDR1 SQVTM, CDR2 ANQGSEA. The CDR3 totals 11 residues. Trimming left V 4 bases short and J 5 bases short, with 8 bases between. The chain's CDR3 is CSVGGGYGYTF. In DNA form, the CDR3 reads TGCAGCGTTGGAGGGGGATATGGCTACACCTTC.

The V call is TRBV7-2, the J call TRBJ1-1; no reliable D call. The length of the CDR3 is 11 residues. Germline CDR1 and CDR2: SGHTA and FQGNSA. The V and J ends lost 4 bases and 5 bases respectively, with 5 bases between them. For the CDR3, the DNA is TGTGCCAGCAGCTCCTTAACTGAAGCTTTCTTT. This encodes CASSSLTEAFF.

The V call is TRBV25-1, the J call TRBJ2-3; 14 nucleotides agree with TRBD2. The CDR3 spans 17 residues. Germline CDR1 is MGHDK and CDR2 is SYGVNS. V shed 7 bases and J 3 bases; nucleotides not matched to a gene: 9. CDR3 loop: CASTGGTSGSRTDTQYF. As DNA, the CDR3 is TGTGCCAGCACGGGGGGGACTAGCGGGAGTCGTACAGATACGCAGTATTTT. The full variable domain, with the rest looked up from reference TRBV25-1 and TRBJ2-3, is EADIYQTPRYLVIGTGKKITLECSQTMGHDKMYWYQQDPGMELHLIHYSYGVNSTEKGDLSSESTVSRIRTEHFPLTLESARPSHTSQYLCASTGGTSGSRTDTQYFGPGTRLTVL.

This sequence joins TRBV9 and TRBJ2-3; 9 positions match TRBD2. Losses at the gene ends were 0 bases for V and 7 bases for J; bases not matched to a gene: 12. The CDR3 has 17 amino acids. In germline, CDR1 is SGDLS, CDR2 YYNGEE. As DNA, the CDR3 is TGTGCCAGCAGCGTAGCCATTGGGACTAGCAAAATGAATACGCAGTATTTT. It encodes CASSVAIGTSKMNTQYF.

V usage is TRBV30 and J usage is TRBJ1-5, with D uncertain. The CDR3 runs to 15 residues. The V end lost 3 bases, the J end lost 6 bases, and 18 bases lay between the germline ends. Germline values: CDR1 GTSNPN, CDR2 SVGIG (reference sequence). The CDR3 loop reads CAWSGGQSKSQPQHF. DNA of the CDR3: TGTGCCTGGAGCGGCGGGCAATCAAAGAGTCAGCCCCAGCATTTT.

The genes are TRBV27 and TRBJ1-2; 9 positions match TRBD1. The V gene's germline CDR1 is MNHEY and CDR2 SMNVEV (reference sequence). V lost 3 bases to trimming and J lost 8 bases; unmatched junction nucleotides: 7. The CDR3 is 14 residues long. The CDR3 DNA sequence: TGTGCCAGCAGTTTTTTGACAGGGGGTATCGGCTACACCTTC. This sequence encodes CASSFLTGGIGYTF.

The rearrangement uses TRBV18 and TRBJ2-5, with unresolved D. V was cut by 3 bases and J by 2 bases, with 7 bases left in between. The germline V gene has CDR1 KGHSH and CDR2 LQKENI. This CDR3 contains 13 residues. The CDR3: CASSPFRQETQYF. In DNA form, the CDR3 reads TGTGCCAGCTCACCGTTTAGACAAGAGACCCAGTACTTC.

The chain uses TRBV5-1 and TRBJ2-6; D gene ambiguous. Germline V CDR1 and CDR2: SGHRS, YFSETQ. This CDR3 spans 15 amino acids. Between the trimmed V and J ends, which lost 7 bases and 0 bases, there was a span of 11 bases. CDR3 nucleotides: TGCGCCAGCCATTCACAGTTCTCTGGGGCCAACGTCCTGACTTTC. Translation gives CASHSQFSGANVLTF.

This rearrangement joins TRBV11-2 to TRBJ2-7; TRBD1 aligns across 8 bases. V lost 0 bases and J lost 12; bases outside the gene matches: 10. Germline CDR1 SGHAT, CDR2 FQNNGV. CDR3 length: 14 residues. This CDR3 is CASSLDGMGTGRYF. CDR3 bases: TGTGCCAGCAGCTTAGATGGGATGGGGACAGGCCGGTACTTC.

V gene TRBV27 combines with J gene TRBJ1-2, with 7 bases identical to TRBD1. The V segment lost 4 bases and the J segment 3 bases; nucleotides outside the gene matches: 8. Germline V lookup: CDR1 MNHEY, CDR2 SMNVEV (reference sequence). The CDR3 spans 15 residues. This CDR3 reads CASSSGQTDYYGYTF. CDR3 nucleotides: TGTGCCAGCAGTTCGGGACAGACAGATTACTATGGCTACACCTTC.

The chain joins TRBV18 to TRBJ1-1; 7 bases map to TRBD1. This CDR3 has 15 amino acids. The junction had 4 bases not matched to a gene; V was cut back by 3 bases and J by 0 bases. Germline CDR1 and CDR2: KGHSH and LQKENI. The chain's CDR3 is CASSPATGMNTEAFF. CDR3 in DNA: TGTGCCAGCTCACCGGCGACAGGGATGAACACTGAAGCTTTCTTT.

The DNA for the CDR3 is TGTGCCAGCAGACTCACTAGAACGCCCTACAATGAGCAGTTCTTC. This sequence encodes CASRLTRTPYNEQFF. The V call is TRBV27, the J call TRBJ2-1, with a tentative D call TRBD2 (5 bases). This CDR3 contains 15 residues. The germline gives CDR1 MNHEY, CDR2 SMNVEV (reference sequence). V was clipped by 6 bases and J by 2 bases, with 14 bases between them.

The chain has TRBV7-2 and TRBJ2-1; 10 nucleotides agree with TRBD2. Unmatched junction bases numbered 12, after V lost 3 bases and J lost 7 bases. The CDR3 is made up of 17 amino acids. Germline V gene sequence: CDR1 SGHTA, CDR2 FQGNSA. The CDR3 DNA follows: TGTGCCAGCAGCTTGTATGTGCTAGCGGGAGTGGGGAATGAGCAGTTCTTC. Translating it yields CASSLYVLAGVGNEQFF. Full variable domain (missing parts from reference TRBV7-2 and TRBJ2-1): GAGVSQSPSNKVTEKGKDVELRCDPISGHTALYWYRQSLGQGLEFLIYFQGNSAPDKSGLPSDRFSAERTGGSVSTLTIQRTQQEDSAVYLCASSLYVLAGVGNEQFFGPGTRLTVL.